This TCR beta chain was profiled in a study of cytomegalovirus exposure and HLA in healthy donors. The PCR employed 60 Vbeta primers together with 13 Jbeta primers. Produced via immunoSEQ multiplex PCR; TCRdb's table is partial and in-frame only. The sample holds about 150,000 clones, around 74% seen once. About this clone: Antigen specificity is unknown.

The CDR3 has 15 residues. Germline V gene lookup returns CDR1 PRHDT and CDR2 FYEKMQ (reference sequence). The V gene lost 2 bases and the J gene lost 2 bases, with 13 bases spanning the gap. Study-wide results and caveats: Specificity of three CMV-associated chains for CMV antigens was verified in vitro. Fewer N-insertions than the 666-donor mean were reportedly shown by an Asian-associated ancestry cluster in a later analysis. About 87% or about 30% of the time was how often most TCR beta V segments were productive, according to an earlier analysis. The records held CMV serostatus as the only immune exposure information.

The rearrangement links TRBV13 to TRBJ2-7; D not resolved. This receptor was taken from a man in his late teens or twenties in good health and CMV-seronegative. Sequencing used PBMCs. Written as DNA, the CDR3 is TGTGCCAGCAGCTTAATCAAAGCCGCCCCCTACGAGCAGTACTTC. Amino acid sequence: CASSLIKAAPYEQYF.